This T cell receptor beta chain was sequenced during a study of human T cells and chemical hapten exposure (dated by TCRdb to the early 2020s). In the study overall: For sensitization, 2% DPC in acetone was applied to a 2 cm by 2 cm area of upper inner arm skin. Throughout the study period of around 24 weeks, patients also received therapeutic DPC doses to the scalp every week. Patch testing on the upper back used Finn chambers containing 0.01% DPC, with scoring done after 6 days according to International Contact Dermatitis Research Group standards. The patient cohort, mostly female, included alopecia areata with under or over 50% scalp involvement, alopecia totalis and alopecia universalis. Libraries were combined into a pool for sequencing, and differences in TCR yield between samples came mainly from small differences in library volumes within the pool. The study tracked peripheral blood TCR repertoire changes in vivo during primary and secondary sensitization to the hapten diphenylcyclopropenone (DPC) in alopecia patients. Blood samples were taken from patients before sensitization (week 0) and at 2, 6 and about 24 weeks after DPC sensitization. Roughly 30 alopecia patients provided blood for TCR sequencing at one to four time points (pre-sensitization, 2, 6 and 24 weeks). Study-level results and caveats: Patch test score was positively correlated with the number of PT1 expanded TCRs, with significance at thresholds 8, 16 and 32 but not at 4. DPC sensitization did not change how many TCRs were above 1 in 1000 frequency, and no evidence was found of alterations in global repertoire structure. Expanded TCRs formed significantly more large CDR3 similarity clusters than pre-sensitization or healthy control sets, consistent with antigen-driven responses. Because every patient had alopecia, a presumed autoimmune disease, the patients' immune response might differ from that of healthy individuals. Repeated subsampling changed both the strength of the expansion versus patch-test correlation and the threshold at which the correlation became significant.

Library method: RACE. TCRdb lists the instrument as NextSeq 500. During library preparation, unique molecular identifiers were attached to individual cDNA molecules so that TCRs could be counted in a quantitative, reproducible way. Both TCR alpha and TCR beta chains were sequenced from each blood RNA sample. As for the original processing: A median of roughly 98,000 TCRs per sample was observed, with a range of 23,224 to 690,600. The Decombinator software suite was used to annotate the V, J and CDR3 of the TCR reads. Every sample was subsampled to the same number of TCRs (28,000) for the PS versus PT1 abundance plots. TCRs were defined as expanded if absent before sensitization and observed at least eight times at the 2-week time point. Using fastp trimming at Q25 and MiXCR clonotype assembly, TCRdb reanalyzed the public sequencing data and kept in-frame beta chains. Each record represents a unique CDR3 protein, reported with the most common genes and DNA among its rows. The V and J calls follow TCRdb's processing rather than the paper's. The sample data list 80,000 to 100,000 distinct CDR3 sequences, and around 9.9% of these were observed just once. Of the sample, 0.8% to 1.2% falls within the top ten clones.

At least ten counts were recorded for this clonotype. It lacks a known antigen. Base qualities are missing; no much larger clone stands one base away. Per the publication, the time point label means: patch test 3, about 24 weeks after DPC sensitization. The treatment or condition label on this specimen signifies: therapeutic diphenylcyclopropenone sensitization with weekly scalp DPC. Blood at each patch-test visit was drawn before the patch test was applied. Eligible patients were aged 18 to 70, diagnosed with alopecia, deemed suitable for DPC therapy, and excluded if pregnant. Total RNA was isolated from unfractionated whole blood collected in Tempus Blood RNA tubes. The trim is 4 bases for V and 8 bases for J, with a gap of 6 bases between the germline ends. The germline V gene encodes CDR1 SGHVS and CDR2 FQNEAQ. The CDR3 measures 11 amino acids from cysteine to phenylalanine. The only DNA kept is the CDR3, 33 bases in frame from the first base.

Material: whole blood, obtained in connection with sensitization to the hapten diphenylcyclopropenone (DPC). The V and J segments used are TRBV7-8 and TRBJ2-4; the D gene cannot be named for sure. The receptor was derived from a woman aged 25-40 years with alopecia areata. Some clones in this sample may be carry-over from other donors' samples. This receptor carries the CDR3 CASSSGYIQYF. The nucleotides are TGTGCCAGCAGCTCCGGATACATTCAGTACTTC.